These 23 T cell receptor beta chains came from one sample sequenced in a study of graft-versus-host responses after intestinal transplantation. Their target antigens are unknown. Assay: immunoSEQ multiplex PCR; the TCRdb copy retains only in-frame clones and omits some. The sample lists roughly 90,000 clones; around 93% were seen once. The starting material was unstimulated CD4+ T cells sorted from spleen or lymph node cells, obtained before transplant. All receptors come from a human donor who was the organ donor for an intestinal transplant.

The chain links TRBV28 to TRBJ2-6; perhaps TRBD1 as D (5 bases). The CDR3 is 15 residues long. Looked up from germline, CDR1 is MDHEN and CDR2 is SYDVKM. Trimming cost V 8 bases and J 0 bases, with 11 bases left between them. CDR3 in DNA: TGTGCCAGCCTTGGACAAAACTCTGGGGCCAACGTCCTGACTTTC. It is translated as CASLGQNSGANVLTF.

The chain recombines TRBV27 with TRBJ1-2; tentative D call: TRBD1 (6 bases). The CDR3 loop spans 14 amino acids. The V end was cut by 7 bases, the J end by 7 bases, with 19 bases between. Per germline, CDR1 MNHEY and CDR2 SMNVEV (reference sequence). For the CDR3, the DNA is TGTGCCAGCACGACCAGGGGCGGAATCTCTGGCTACACCTTC. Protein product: CASTTRGGISGYTF.

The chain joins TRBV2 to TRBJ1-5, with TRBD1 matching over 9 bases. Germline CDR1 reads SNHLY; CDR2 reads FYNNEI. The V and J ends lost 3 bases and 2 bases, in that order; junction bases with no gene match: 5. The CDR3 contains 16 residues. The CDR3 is CASSESGTGRNQPQHF. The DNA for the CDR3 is TGTGCCAGCAGTGAGTCCGGGACAGGGCGCAATCAGCCCCAGCATTTT.

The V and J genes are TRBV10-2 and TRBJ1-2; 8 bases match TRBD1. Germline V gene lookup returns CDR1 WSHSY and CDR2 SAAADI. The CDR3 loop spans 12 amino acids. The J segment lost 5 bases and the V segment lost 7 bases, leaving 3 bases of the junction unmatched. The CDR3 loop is CASTGQGYGYTF. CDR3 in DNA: TGCGCCAGCACTGGACAGGGTTATGGCTACACCTTC.

The CDR3 sequence: CASSLYSGSFNEQFF. CDR3 DNA: TGCGCCAGCAGCTTATATAGCGGGAGTTTCAATGAGCAGTTCTTC. J is TRBJ2-1 and V is TRBV5-1; 9 nucleotides match TRBD2. After removal of 2 bases from V and 6 bases from J, the junction contained 6 bases not matched to a gene. This CDR3 contains 15 residues. CDR1 is SGHRS, CDR2 YFSETQ, per germline. The variable domain in full, with the rest retrieved from reference TRBV5-1 and TRBJ2-1, is KAGVTQTPRYLIKTRGQQVTLSCSPISGHRSVSWYQQTPGQGLQFLFEYFSETQRNKGNFPGRFSGRQFSNSRSEMNVSTLELGDSALYLCASSLYSGSFNEQFFGPGTRLTVL.

The chain's CDR3 is CASSLRLWRLTDTQYF. CDR3 DNA: TGTGCCAGCAGCTTGCGCCTCTGGCGGCTCACAGATACGCAGTATTTT. V gene TRBV5-6 combines with J gene TRBJ2-3; D unresolved. The CDR3 is 16 residues long. Germline V gives CDR1 SGHDT, CDR2 YYEEEE. Between the trimmed V and J ends, which lost 1 base and 2 bases, there was a span of 14 bases.

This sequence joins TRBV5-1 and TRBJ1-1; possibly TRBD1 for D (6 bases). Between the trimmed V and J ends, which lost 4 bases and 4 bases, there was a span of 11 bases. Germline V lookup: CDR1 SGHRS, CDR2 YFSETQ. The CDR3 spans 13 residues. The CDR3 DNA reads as TGCGCCAGCAGCCTCAAAGGGGGCACTGAAGCTTTCTTT. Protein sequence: CASSLKGGTEAFF.

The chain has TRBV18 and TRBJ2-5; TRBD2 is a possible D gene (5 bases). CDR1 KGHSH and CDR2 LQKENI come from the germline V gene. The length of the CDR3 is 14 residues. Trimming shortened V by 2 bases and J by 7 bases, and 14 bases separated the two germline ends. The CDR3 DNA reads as TGTGCCAGCTCACCAGGGCCAGCGGTTGGGACCCAGTACTTC. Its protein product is CASSPGPAVGTQYF.

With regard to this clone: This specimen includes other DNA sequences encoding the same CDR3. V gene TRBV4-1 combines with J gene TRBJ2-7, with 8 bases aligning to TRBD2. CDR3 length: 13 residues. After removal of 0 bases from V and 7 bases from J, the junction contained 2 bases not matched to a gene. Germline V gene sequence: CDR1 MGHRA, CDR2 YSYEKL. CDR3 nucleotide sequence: TGCGCCAGCAGCCAAGATCGCGGGAGGGAGCAGTACTTC. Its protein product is CASSQDRGREQYF.

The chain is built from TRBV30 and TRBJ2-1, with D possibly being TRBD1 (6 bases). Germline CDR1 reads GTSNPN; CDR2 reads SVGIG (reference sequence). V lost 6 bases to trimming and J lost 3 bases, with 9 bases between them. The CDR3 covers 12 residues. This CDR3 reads CACWDNYNEQFF. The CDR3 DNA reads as TGTGCCTGCTGGGACAACTACAATGAGCAGTTCTTC.

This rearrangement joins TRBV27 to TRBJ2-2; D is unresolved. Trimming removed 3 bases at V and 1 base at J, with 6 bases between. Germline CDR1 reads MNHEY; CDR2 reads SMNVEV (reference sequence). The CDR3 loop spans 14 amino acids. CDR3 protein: CASSFFWNTGELFF. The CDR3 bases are TGTGCCAGCAGTTTCTTTTGGAACACCGGGGAGCTGTTTTTT.

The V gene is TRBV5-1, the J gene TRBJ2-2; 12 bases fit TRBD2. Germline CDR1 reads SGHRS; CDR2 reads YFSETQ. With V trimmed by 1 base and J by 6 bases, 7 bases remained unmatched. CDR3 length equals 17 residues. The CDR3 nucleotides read TGCGCCAGCAGCTTGTGGCTAGCGGGAGGGCCAGCCGGGGAGCTGTTTTTT. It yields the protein CASSLWLAGGPAGELFF.

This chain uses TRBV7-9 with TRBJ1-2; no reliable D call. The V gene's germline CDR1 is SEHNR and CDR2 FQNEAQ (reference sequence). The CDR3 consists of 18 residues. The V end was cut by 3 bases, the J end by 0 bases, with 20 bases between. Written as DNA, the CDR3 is TGTGCCAGCAGCTTTTTCAGTGGAGGTAGGGCCTCTAACTATGGCTACACCTTC. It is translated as CASSFFSGGRASNYGYTF. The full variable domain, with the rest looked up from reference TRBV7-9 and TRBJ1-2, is DTGVSQNPRHKITKRGQNVTFRCDPISEHNRLYWYRQTLGQGPEFLTYFQNEAQLEKSRLLSDRFSAERPKGSFSTLEIQRTEQGDSAMYLCASSFFSGGRASNYGYTFGSGTRLTVV.

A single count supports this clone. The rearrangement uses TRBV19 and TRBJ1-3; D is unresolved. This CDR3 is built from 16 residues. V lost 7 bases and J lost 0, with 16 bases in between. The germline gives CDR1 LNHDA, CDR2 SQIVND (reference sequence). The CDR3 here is CASTPDWLRSGNTIYF. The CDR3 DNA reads TGTGCCAGTACCCCGGACTGGCTGCGCTCTGGAAACACCATATATTTT.

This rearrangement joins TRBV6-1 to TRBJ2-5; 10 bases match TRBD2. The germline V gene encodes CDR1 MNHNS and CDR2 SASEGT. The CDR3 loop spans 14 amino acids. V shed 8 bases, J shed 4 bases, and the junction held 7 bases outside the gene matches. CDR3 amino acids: CASQAGGPGETQYF. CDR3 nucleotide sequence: TGTGCCAGCCAAGCGGGGGGGCCGGGAGAGACCCAGTACTTC.

DNA of the CDR3: TGTGCCAGCAGTGACTCCGTGGCTGGGGGCCTAGATACGCAGTATTTT. It encodes CASSDSVAGGLDTQYF. This chain joins TRBV6-4 and TRBJ2-3, with D perhaps matching TRBD1 (6 bases). The CDR3 is made up of 16 amino acids. Germline V gene sequence: CDR1 MRHNA, CDR2 SNTAGT. V was clipped by 0 bases and J by 5 bases, with 15 bases between them.

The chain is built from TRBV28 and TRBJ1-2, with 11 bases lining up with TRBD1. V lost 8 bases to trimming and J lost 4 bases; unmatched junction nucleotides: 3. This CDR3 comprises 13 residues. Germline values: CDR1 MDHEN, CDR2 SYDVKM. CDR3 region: CASRTGGVYGYTF. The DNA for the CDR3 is TGTGCCAGCCGGACAGGGGGCGTCTATGGCTACACCTTC.

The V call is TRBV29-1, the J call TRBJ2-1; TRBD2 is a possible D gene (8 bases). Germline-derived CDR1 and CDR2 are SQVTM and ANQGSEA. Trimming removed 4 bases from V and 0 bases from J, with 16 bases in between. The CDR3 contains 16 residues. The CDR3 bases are TGCAGCGTTGTAGGGCGGGGGGACAGCTCCTACAATGAGCAGTTCTTC. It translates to CSVVGRGDSSYNEQFF.

CDR3 coding DNA: TGTGCCAGCAGTTTACGGGACAGGGGAGGCGAGCAGTACTTC. It translates to CASSLRDRGGEQYF. The chain has TRBV28 and TRBJ2-7, with 10 bases aligning to TRBD1. CDR1 and CDR2 (germline): MDHEN, SYDVKM. The ends lost 2 bases at V and 6 bases at J; junction bases unmatched: 4. The CDR3 is 14 amino acids.

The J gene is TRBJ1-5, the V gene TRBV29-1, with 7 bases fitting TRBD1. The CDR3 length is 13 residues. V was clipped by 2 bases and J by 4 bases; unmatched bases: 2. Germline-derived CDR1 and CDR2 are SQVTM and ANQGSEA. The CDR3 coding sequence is TGCAGCGTTGAATCAGGGGGGAATCAGCCCCAGCATTTT. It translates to CSVESGGNQPQHF.

The CDR3 sequence is CASRGLAGDTQYF. The CDR3 DNA sequence: TGTGCCAGCAGGGGACTAGCGGGAGATACGCAGTATTTT. The chain combines TRBV6-1 with TRBJ2-3, with 12 positions matching TRBD2. The J segment lost 5 bases and the V segment lost 6 bases, leaving 0 bases of the junction unmatched. CDR1 and CDR2 from the germline V gene are MNHNS and SASEGT. CDR3 length: 13 residues.

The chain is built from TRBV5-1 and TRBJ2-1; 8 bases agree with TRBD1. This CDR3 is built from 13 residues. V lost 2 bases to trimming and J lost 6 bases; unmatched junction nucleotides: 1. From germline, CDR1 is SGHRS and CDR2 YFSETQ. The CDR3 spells CASSFTGGNEQFF. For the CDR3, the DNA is TGCGCCAGCAGCTTTACAGGGGGCAATGAGCAGTTCTTC.

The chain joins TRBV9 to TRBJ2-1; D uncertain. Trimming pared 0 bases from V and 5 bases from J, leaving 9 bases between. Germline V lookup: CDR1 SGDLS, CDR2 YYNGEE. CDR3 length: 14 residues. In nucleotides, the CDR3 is TGTGCCAGCAGCGTAGCCGGGTCTAACAATGAGCAGTTCTTC. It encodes CASSVAGSNNEQFF. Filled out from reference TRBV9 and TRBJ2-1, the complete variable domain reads DSGVTQTPKHLITATGQRVTLRCSPRSGDLSVYWYQQSLDQGLQFLIQYYNGEERAKGNILERFSAQQFPDLHSELNLSSLELGDSALYFCASSVAGSNNEQFFGPGTRLTVL.